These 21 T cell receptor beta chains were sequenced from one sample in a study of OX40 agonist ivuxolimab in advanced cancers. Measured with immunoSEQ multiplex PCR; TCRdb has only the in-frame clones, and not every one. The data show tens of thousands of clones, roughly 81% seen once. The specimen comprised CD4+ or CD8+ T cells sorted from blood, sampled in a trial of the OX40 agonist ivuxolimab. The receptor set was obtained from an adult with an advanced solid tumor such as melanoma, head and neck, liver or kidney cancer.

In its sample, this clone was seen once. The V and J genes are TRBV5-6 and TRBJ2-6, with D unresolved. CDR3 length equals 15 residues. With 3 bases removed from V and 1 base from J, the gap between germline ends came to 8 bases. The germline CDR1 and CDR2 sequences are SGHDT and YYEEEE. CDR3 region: CASSSWSSGANVLTF. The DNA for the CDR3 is TGTGCCAGCAGCTCCTGGTCGTCTGGGGCCAACGTCCTGACTTTC.

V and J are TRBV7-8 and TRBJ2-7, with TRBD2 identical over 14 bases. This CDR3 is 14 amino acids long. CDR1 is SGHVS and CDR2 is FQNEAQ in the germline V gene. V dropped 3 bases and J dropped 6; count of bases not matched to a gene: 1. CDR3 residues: CASSLGLAGAEQYF. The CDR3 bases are TGTGCCAGCAGCTTGGGACTAGCGGGAGCCGAGCAGTACTTC. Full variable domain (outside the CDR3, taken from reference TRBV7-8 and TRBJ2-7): GAGVSQSPRYKVAKRGQDVALRCDPISGHVSLFWYQQALGQGPEFLTYFQNEAQLDKSGLPSDRFFAERPEGSVSTLKIQRTQQEDSAVYLCASSLGLAGAEQYFGPGTRLTVT.

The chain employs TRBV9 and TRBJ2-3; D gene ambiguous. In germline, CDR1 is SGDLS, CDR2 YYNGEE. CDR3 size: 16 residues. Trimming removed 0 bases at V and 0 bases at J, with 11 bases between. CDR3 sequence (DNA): TGTGCCAGCAGCGTAGGGTCTACATCTAGCACAGATACGCAGTATTTT. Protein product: CASSVGSTSSTDTQYF. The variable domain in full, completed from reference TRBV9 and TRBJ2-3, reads DSGVTQTPKHLITATGQRVTLRCSPRSGDLSVYWYQQSLDQGLQFLIQYYNGEERAKGNILERFSAQQFPDLHSELNLSSLELGDSALYFCASSVGSTSSTDTQYFGPGTRLTVL.

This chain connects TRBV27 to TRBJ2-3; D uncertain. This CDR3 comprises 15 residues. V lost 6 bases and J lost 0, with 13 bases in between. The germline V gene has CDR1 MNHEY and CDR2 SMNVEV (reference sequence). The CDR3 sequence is CASRPILTSTDTQYF. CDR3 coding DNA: TGTGCCAGCAGACCCATACTGACTAGCACAGATACGCAGTATTTT.

CDR3 nucleotide sequence: TGTGCCAGTAAAAAAGCGGGACCGACAGATACGCAGTATTTT. Translated, it gives CASKKAGPTDTQYF. V usage is TRBV19 and J usage is TRBJ2-3, with 7 bases that match TRBD2. The germline V gene has CDR1 LNHDA and CDR2 SQIVND (reference sequence). This CDR3 region has 14 residues. Trimming at V came to 7 bases and at J to 3 bases, leaving 7 bases not matched to a gene.

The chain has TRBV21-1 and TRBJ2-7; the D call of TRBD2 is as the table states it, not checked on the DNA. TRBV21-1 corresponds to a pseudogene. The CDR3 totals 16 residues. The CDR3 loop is CASSGGNLREFYEQYF. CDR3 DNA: TGTGCCAGCAGCGGGGGGAACCTGCGGGAGTTTTACGAGCAGTACTTC.

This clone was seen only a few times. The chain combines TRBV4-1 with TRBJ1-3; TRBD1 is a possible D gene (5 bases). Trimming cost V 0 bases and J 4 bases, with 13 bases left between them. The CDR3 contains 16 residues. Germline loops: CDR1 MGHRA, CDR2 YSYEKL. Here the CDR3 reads CASSQEAGGAGNTIYF. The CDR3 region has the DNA TGCGCCAGCAGCCAAGAGGCAGGTGGGGCCGGAAACACCATATATTTT.

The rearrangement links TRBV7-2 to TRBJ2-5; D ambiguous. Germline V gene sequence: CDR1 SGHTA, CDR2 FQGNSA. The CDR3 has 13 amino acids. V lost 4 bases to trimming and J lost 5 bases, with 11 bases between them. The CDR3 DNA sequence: TGTGCCAGCAGCTCGCAGGCCGGGGAGACCCAGTACTTC. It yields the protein CASSSQAGETQYF.

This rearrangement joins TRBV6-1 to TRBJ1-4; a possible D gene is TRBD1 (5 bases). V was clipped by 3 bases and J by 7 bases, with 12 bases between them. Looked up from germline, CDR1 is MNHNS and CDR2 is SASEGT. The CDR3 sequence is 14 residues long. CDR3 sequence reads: CASSESGGVEKLFF. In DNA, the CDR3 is TGTGCCAGCAGTGAGAGCGGGGGGGTTGAAAAACTGTTTTTT.

CDR3 loop: CASSPMAGGEGGYTF. The DNA of the CDR3 is TGCGCCAGCAGCCCGATGGCAGGGGGTGAGGGCGGCTACACCTTC. The J gene is TRBJ1-2, the V gene TRBV5-1, with 7 nucleotides matching TRBD1. The CDR3 loop spans 15 amino acids. Germline V gene data show CDR1 as SGHRS and CDR2 as YFSETQ. Trimming took 4 bases from V and 8 from J; bases not matched to a gene: 14.

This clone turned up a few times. As DNA, the CDR3 is TGTGCCAGCAGCCCCCCAGTGGGTCTAGCGGGCCACAATGAGCAGTTCTTC. Protein sequence: CASSPPVGLAGHNEQFF. The chain couples TRBV7-8 to TRBJ2-1; 8 bases map to TRBD2. Looked up from germline, CDR1 is SGHVS and CDR2 is FQNEAQ. The CDR3 extends over 17 amino acids. The ends lost 5 bases at V and 5 bases at J; junction bases unmatched: 14. Complete variable domain (other parts from reference TRBV7-8 and TRBJ2-1): GAGVSQSPRYKVAKRGQDVALRCDPISGHVSLFWYQQALGQGPEFLTYFQNEAQLDKSGLPSDRFFAERPEGSVSTLKIQRTQQEDSAVYLCASSPPVGLAGHNEQFFGPGTRLTVL.

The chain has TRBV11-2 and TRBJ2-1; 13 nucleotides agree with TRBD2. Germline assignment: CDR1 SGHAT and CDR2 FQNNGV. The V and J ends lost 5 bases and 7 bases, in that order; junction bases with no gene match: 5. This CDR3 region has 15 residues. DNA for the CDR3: TGTGCCAGCAGCACCTGGACTAGCGGGAGTAATGAGCAGTTCTTC. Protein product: CASSTWTSGSNEQFF.

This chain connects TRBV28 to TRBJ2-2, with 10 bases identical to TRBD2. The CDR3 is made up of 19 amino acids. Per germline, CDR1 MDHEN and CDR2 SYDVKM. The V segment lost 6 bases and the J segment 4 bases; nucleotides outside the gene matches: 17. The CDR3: CASRPPPGAGGRVTGELFF. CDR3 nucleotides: TGTGCCAGCAGACCCCCGCCCGGAGCGGGAGGGCGGGTCACCGGGGAGCTGTTTTTT.

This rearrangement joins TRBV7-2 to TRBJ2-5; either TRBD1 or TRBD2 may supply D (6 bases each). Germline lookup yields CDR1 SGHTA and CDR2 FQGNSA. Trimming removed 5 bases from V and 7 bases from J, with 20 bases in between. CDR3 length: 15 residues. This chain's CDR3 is CASSTGQTRGMTQYF. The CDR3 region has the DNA TGTGCCAGCAGCACCGGACAGACTAGGGGGATGACCCAGTACTTC. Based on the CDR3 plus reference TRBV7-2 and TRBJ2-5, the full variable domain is GAGVSQSPSNKVTEKGKDVELRCDPISGHTALYWYRQSLGQGLEFLIYFQGNSAPDKSGLPSDRFSAERTGGSVSTLTIQRTQQEDSAVYLCASSTGQTRGMTQYFGPGTRLLVL.

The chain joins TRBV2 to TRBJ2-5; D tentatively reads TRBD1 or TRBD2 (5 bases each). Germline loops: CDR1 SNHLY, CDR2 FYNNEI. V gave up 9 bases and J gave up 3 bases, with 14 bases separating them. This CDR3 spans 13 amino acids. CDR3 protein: CASQQTAEETQYF. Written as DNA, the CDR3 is TGTGCCAGTCAACAGACAGCGGAAGAGACCCAGTACTTC.

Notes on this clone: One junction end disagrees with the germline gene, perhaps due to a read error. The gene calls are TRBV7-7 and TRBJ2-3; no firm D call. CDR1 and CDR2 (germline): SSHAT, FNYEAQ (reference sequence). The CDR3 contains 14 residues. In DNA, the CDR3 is TGTGCTAGCAGCTTAGCTGGCCCCGGGGATACGCAGTATTTT. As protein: CASSLAGPGDTQYF.

DNA for the CDR3: TGCGCCAGCAGCTCCCTTCTAGCGGGGGTTTTCTTC. Protein: CASSSLLAGVFF. J is TRBJ2-1 and V is TRBV5-1; TRBD2 aligns across 10 bases. Germline CDR1 and CDR2: SGHRS and YFSETQ. There are 12 residues in the CDR3. J lost 16 bases, V lost 3 bases, and 7 bases had no gene match.

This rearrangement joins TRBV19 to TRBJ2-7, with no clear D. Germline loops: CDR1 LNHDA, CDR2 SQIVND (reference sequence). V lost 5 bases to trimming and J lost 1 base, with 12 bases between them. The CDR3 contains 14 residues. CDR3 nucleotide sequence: TGTGCCAGTAGTCCCGCCAAGGAGTCCTACGAGCAGTACTTC. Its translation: CASSPAKESYEQYF. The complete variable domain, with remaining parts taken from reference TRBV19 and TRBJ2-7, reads DGGITQSPKYLFRKEGQNVTLSCEQNLNHDAMYWYRQDPGQGLRLIYYSQIVNDFQKGDIAEGYSVSREKKESFPLTVTSAQKNPTAFYLCASSPAKESYEQYFGPGTRLTVT.

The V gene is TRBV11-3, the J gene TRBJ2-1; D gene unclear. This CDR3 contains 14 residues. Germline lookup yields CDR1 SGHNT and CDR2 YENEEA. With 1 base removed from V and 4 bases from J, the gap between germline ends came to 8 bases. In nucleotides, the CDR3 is TGTGCCAGCAGCTTAGGGGCCATATACAATGAGCAGTTCTTC. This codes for CASSLGAIYNEQFF.

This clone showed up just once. The chain's CDR3 is CASSFLASQNEQFF. The CDR3, as DNA: TGTGCCAGCAGCTTCTTAGCATCCCAAAATGAGCAGTTCTTC. V and J are TRBV7-3 and TRBJ2-1; D ambiguous. CDR1 and CDR2 (germline): SGHTA, FQGTGA. This CDR3 has 14 amino acids. V shed 3 bases and J shed 7 bases, with 13 bases lying between them. Full variable domain (missing parts from reference TRBV7-3 and TRBJ2-1): GAGVSQTPSNKVTEKGKYVELRCDPISGHTALYWYRQSLGQGPEFLIYFQGTGAADDSGLPNDRFFAVRPEGSVSTLKIQRTERGDSAVYLCASSFLASQNEQFFGPGTRLTVL.

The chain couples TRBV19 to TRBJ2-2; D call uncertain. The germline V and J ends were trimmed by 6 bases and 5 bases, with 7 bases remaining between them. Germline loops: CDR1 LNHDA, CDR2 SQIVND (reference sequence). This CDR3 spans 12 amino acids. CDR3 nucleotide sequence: TGTGCCAGTAGGTGGGGAACCGGGGAGCTGTTTTTT. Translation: CASRWGTGELFF.